The 20 T cell receptor beta chains below were found in one sample sequenced in a study of T cell repertoires in cytomegalovirus infection. TCRdb reprocessed the reads with MiXCR, giving one entry per CDR3 protein. The repertoire consists of a few hundred thousand distinct CDR3 sequences, with around 9% occurring once and the leading ten covering around 16%. Sequencing was carried out using PBMCs. The receptor set was obtained from a human donor in good health (CMV status not recorded). Some clones in this sample may be carry-over from other donors' samples.

This clonotype has more than one count but fewer than ten. The chain combines TRBV7-2 with TRBJ1-1, with TRBD1 matching over 8 bases. CDR1 is SGHTA, CDR2 FQGNSA, per germline. The CDR3 has 14 residues. With V trimmed by 4 bases and J by 8 bases, 9 bases remained unmatched. The CDR3 sequence is CASSSGQGAVEAFF. Here the CDR3 DNA reads TGTGCCAGCAGCTCCGGACAGGGCGCAGTGGAAGCTTTCTTT.

This clonotype was seen at least ten times. The rearrangement links TRBV5-6 to TRBJ2-2; TRBD1 aligns across 8 bases. This CDR3 spans 17 amino acids. Germline V CDR1 and CDR2: SGHDT, YYEEEE. V lost 0 bases and J lost 5; bases outside the gene matches: 9. CDR3 sequence (DNA): TGTGCCAGCAGCTTGGGGCAGGGGGCGCATCAGACCGGGGAGCTGTTTTTT. It is translated as CASSLGQGAHQTGELFF.

This clonotype was seen a few times. V gene TRBV10-3 combines with J gene TRBJ2-7, with 7 bases aligning to TRBD2. Germline CDR1 reads ENHRY; CDR2 reads SYGVKD. CDR3 size: 12 residues. The V and J ends lost 4 bases and 7 bases, in that order; junction bases with no gene match: 4. This CDR3 reads CAISALLAEQYF. CDR3 in DNA: TGTGCCATCAGTGCACTACTAGCGGAGCAGTACTTC.

This clonotype was seen at least ten times. The rearrangement joins TRBV7-2 to TRBJ1-1; a possible D gene is TRBD1 (5 bases). The germline V gene encodes CDR1 SGHTA and CDR2 FQGNSA. The CDR3 consists of 12 residues. V was shortened by 5 bases and J by 6 bases, with 10 bases between the two germline ends. In DNA form, the CDR3 reads TGTGCCAGCAGCGCTACAGGATCTGAAGCTTTCTTT. Protein product: CASSATGSEAFF.

This clonotype has a count of ten or more. This sequence joins TRBV7-2 and TRBJ1-1; D remains ambiguous. There are 11 residues in the CDR3. V gave up 5 bases and J gave up 6 bases, with 7 bases separating them. Per germline, CDR1 SGHTA and CDR2 FQGNSA. This CDR3 is CASSLGSEAFF. As DNA, the CDR3 is TGTGCCAGCAGCCTTGGATCTGAAGCTTTCTTT.

This clonotype was seen only a few times. This chain uses TRBV6-5 with TRBJ2-2; D is undetermined. The CDR3 totals 14 residues. Between the trimmed V and J ends, which lost 7 bases and 6 bases, there was a span of 15 bases. Germline V CDR1 and CDR2: MNHEY, SVGAGI. The chain's CDR3 is CASKPFGGSGELFF. CDR3 coding DNA: TGTGCCAGCAAGCCTTTCGGCGGATCCGGGGAGCTGTTTTTT.

This clonotype appeared many times. The V gene is TRBV7-2, the J gene TRBJ1-5; D call uncertain. V shed 5 bases and J shed 3 bases, with 8 bases lying between them. The CDR3 is made up of 13 amino acids. Germline V gene lookup returns CDR1 SGHTA and CDR2 FQGNSA. The CDR3 nucleotides are TGTGCCAGCAGCCCCGACCCCAATCAGCCCCAGCATTTT. Translated: CASSPDPNQPQHF. Full variable domain (missing parts from reference TRBV7-2 and TRBJ1-5): GAGVSQSPSNKVTEKGKDVELRCDPISGHTALYWYRQSLGQGLEFLIYFQGNSAPDKSGLPSDRFSAERTGGSVSTLTIQRTQQEDSAVYLCASSPDPNQPQHFGDGTRLSIL.

Ten or more counts support this clonotype. The chain combines TRBV7-8 with TRBJ2-7; D is unresolved. CDR3 size: 13 residues. V lost 1 base and J 2 bases, leaving 6 bases between the germline ends. Per the germline V gene, CDR1 is SGHVS and CDR2 is FQNEAQ. CDR3 in amino acids: CASSLVGPYEQYF. For the CDR3, the DNA is TGTGCCAGCAGCTTAGTAGGACCCTACGAGCAGTACTTC.

This chain joins TRBV19 and TRBJ1-5; TRBD1 agrees at 7 bases. Germline V lookup: CDR1 LNHDA, CDR2 SQIVND (reference sequence). J was trimmed by 1 base and V by 7 bases; bases with no gene match: 13. The CDR3 totals 17 residues. The CDR3 DNA reads as TGTGCCAGTACCCCCCCGACAGGGACGACGAGCAATCAGCCCCAGCATTTT. Translating gives CASTPPTGTTSNQPQHF.

This clonotype has a count of ten or more. The V and J genes are TRBV7-6 and TRBJ2-1; D gene ambiguous. This CDR3 spans 16 amino acids. From germline, CDR1 is SGHVS and CDR2 FNYEAQ. V was cut by 1 base and J by 0 bases, with 10 bases left in between. The CDR3 protein is CASSLVAVNSYNEQFF. The CDR3 DNA reads TGTGCCAGCAGCTTAGTAGCCGTTAACTCCTACAATGAGCAGTTCTTC.

For the CDR3, the DNA is TGCAGCGTTGAAGACGGTGTGGCAGTTGGAGATACGCAGTATTTT. This gives the protein CSVEDGVAVGDTQYF. The rearrangement uses TRBV29-1 and TRBJ2-3; D unclear. The germline V and J ends were trimmed by 0 bases and 5 bases, with 15 bases remaining between them. The CDR3 consists of 15 residues. Looked up from germline, CDR1 is SQVTM and CDR2 is ANQGSEA.

This clonotype was seen more than once but under ten times. The rearrangement joins TRBV7-2 to TRBJ2-5, with D unresolved. This CDR3 region has 11 residues. CDR1 is SGHTA and CDR2 is FQGNSA in the germline V gene. V was cut by 7 bases and J by 2 bases, with 5 bases left in between. As DNA, the CDR3 is TGTGCCAGCATGCAGCAAGAGACCCAGTACTTC. It encodes CASMQQETQYF.

V gene TRBV6-2 or TRBV6-3 combines with J gene TRBJ2-6; D uncertain. Germline CDR1 MNHEY, CDR2 SVGEGT. V was shortened by 0 bases and J by 1 base, with 7 bases between the two germline ends. This CDR3 spans 16 amino acids. The CDR3 is CASSYSPLSGANVLTF. CDR3 DNA: TGTGCCAGCAGTTACTCCCCGCTATCTGGGGCCAACGTCCTGACTTTC.

This clonotype was detected ten times or more. The genes are TRBV20-1 and TRBJ1-2; D unresolved. This CDR3 is 11 amino acids long. V was trimmed by 3 bases and J by 2 bases, leaving 4 bases between them. The germline V gene encodes CDR1 DFQATT and CDR2 SNEGSKA (reference sequence). The CDR3, as DNA: TGCAGTGCTAGGGACAACTATGGCTACACCTTC. It is translated as CSARDNYGYTF.

At least ten counts were recorded for this clonotype. The chain carries TRBV27 and TRBJ2-7; D unclear. Germline V gene lookup returns CDR1 MNHEY and CDR2 SMNVEV (reference sequence). V was pared by 6 bases and J by 6 bases, with 18 bases between. There are 14 residues in the CDR3. In DNA form, the CDR3 reads TGTGCCAGCAGGCCCGACCTCCGAGAAGGCGAGCAGTACTTC. It specifies CASRPDLREGEQYF.

This chain connects TRBV6-2 or TRBV6-3 to TRBJ2-4; D remains ambiguous. CDR3 size: 18 residues. Trimming took off 2 bases at V and 0 bases at J, with 17 bases between the two ends. Germline CDR1 is MNHEY and CDR2 is SVGEGT. The CDR3 DNA sequence: TGTGCCAGCAGTTACCCCTCGAAAAAGAATGGAGCCAAAAACATTCAGTACTTC. Translation: CASSYPSKKNGAKNIQYF.

This clonotype occurred once. This sequence joins TRBV29-1 and TRBJ2-7; D is unresolved. V lost 4 bases and J 2 bases, leaving 12 bases between the germline ends. CDR1 SQVTM and CDR2 ANQGSEA come from the germline V gene. This CDR3 spans 13 amino acids. The CDR3 protein is CSVGKGLTYEQYF. CDR3 coding DNA: TGCAGCGTTGGCAAGGGTCTGACCTACGAGCAGTACTTC.

There are a few counts of this clonotype. The J gene is TRBJ2-2, the V gene TRBV11-2, with D possibly being TRBD2 (6 bases). From germline, CDR1 is SGHAT and CDR2 FQNNGV. The CDR3 loop spans 13 amino acids. Trimming stripped 7 bases from V and 7 bases from J, with 13 bases between. Here the CDR3 DNA reads TGTGCCAGCACCCGTCCGGGGGTCGGGGAGCTGTTTTTT. As protein: CASTRPGVGELFF.

As concerns this clonotype: A much larger clone sits a single nucleotide away, making a read error possible. The chain joins TRBV7-2 to TRBJ1-3, with a weak D call TRBD1 (5 bases). Trimming removed 5 bases at V and 4 bases at J, with 15 bases between. The germline CDR1 and CDR2 sequences are SGHTA and FQGNSA. The CDR3 spans 15 residues. CDR3 in DNA: TGTGCCAGCAGCGTAACCGGGGGAGGCGGAAACACCATATATTTT. Translating it yields CASSVTGGGGNTIYF.

This clonotype was seen at least ten times. J is TRBJ2-7 and V is TRBV7-2; D perhaps matches TRBD2 (6 bases). From germline, CDR1 is SGHTA and CDR2 FQGNSA. Trimming left V 5 bases short and J 4 bases short, with 15 bases between. This CDR3 is built from 14 residues. CDR3 coding DNA: TGTGCCAGCAGCAAATCCGGAGGGACGTACGAGCAGTACTTC. Its protein is CASSKSGGTYEQYF. The full variable domain, its missing parts supplied by reference TRBV7-2 and TRBJ2-7, is GAGVSQSPSNKVTEKGKDVELRCDPISGHTALYWYRQSLGQGLEFLIYFQGNSAPDKSGLPSDRFSAERTGGSVSTLTIQRTQQEDSAVYLCASSKSGGTYEQYFGPGTRLTVT.